The subject of this entry is one T cell receptor beta chain. The target antigen is unknown. These data originate in a study of shared clonotypes between healthy human individuals. The protocol was immunoSEQ multiplex PCR, while the TCRdb copy is restricted to in-frame clones and leaves out a portion. The sample yields roughly 760,000 clones, around 67% seen once. General observations from the study: Clonotype sharing among the donors was expected to vary with sequencing depth.

The sequence was collected from a woman in her 30s in good health. Material for sequencing was memory CD4+ T cells sorted from blood. Documented subset: CD45RA-negative fraction.

CDR3 loop: CASSVQMSSYNEQFF. The DNA for the CDR3 is TGTGCCAGCAGTGTTCAAATGAGCTCCTACAATGAGCAGTTCTTC. The chain couples TRBV28 to TRBJ2-1, with D uncertain. The germline V gene has CDR1 MDHEN and CDR2 SYDVKM. This CDR3 contains 15 residues. V was trimmed by 5 bases and J by 0 bases, leaving 11 bases between them. The variable domain in full, with the rest retrieved from reference TRBV28 and TRBJ2-1, is DVKVTQSSRYLVKRTGEKVFLECVQDMDHENMFWYRQDPGLGLRLIYFSYDVKMKEKGDIPEGYSVSREKKERFSLILESASTNQTSMYLCASSVQMSSYNEQFFGPGTRLTVL.